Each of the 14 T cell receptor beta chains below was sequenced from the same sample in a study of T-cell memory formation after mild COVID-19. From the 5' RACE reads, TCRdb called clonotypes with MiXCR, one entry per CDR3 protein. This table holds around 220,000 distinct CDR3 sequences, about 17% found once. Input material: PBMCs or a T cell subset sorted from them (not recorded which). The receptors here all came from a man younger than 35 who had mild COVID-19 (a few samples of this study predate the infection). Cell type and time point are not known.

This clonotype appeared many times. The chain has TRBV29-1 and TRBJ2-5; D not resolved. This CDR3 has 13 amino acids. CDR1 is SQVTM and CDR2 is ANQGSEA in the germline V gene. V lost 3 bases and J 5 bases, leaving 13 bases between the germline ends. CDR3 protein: CSVDPARGETQYF. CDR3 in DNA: TGCAGCGTTGATCCCGCCCGTGGGGAGACCCAGTACTTC.

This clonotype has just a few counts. The chain's CDR3 is CASSSRGYSYEQYF. CDR3 coding DNA: TGTGCCAGCAGTTCCAGGGGTTACTCCTACGAGCAGTACTTC. The chain joins TRBV12-3 or TRBV12-4 to TRBJ2-7, with a tentative D call TRBD1 (6 bases). Trimming cost V 4 bases and J 0 bases, with 10 bases left between them. The CDR3 is 14 residues long.

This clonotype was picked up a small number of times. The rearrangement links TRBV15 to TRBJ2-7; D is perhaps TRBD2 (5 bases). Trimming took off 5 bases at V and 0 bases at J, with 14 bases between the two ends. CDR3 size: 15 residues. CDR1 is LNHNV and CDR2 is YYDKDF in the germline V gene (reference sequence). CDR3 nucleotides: TGTGCCACCAGCCGTAGGGAAGGGAGCTCCTACGAGCAGTACGTC. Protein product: CATSRREGSSYEQYV.

The CDR3 bases are TGTGCCAGCAGCGGAGGACAGGGAGGCACAGATACGCAGTATTTT. Residues: CASSGGQGGTDTQYF. The rearrangement uses TRBV2 and TRBJ2-3; 8 bases match TRBD1. The V and J ends lost 6 bases and 1 base, in that order; junction bases with no gene match: 6. CDR1 SNHLY and CDR2 FYNNEI come from the germline V gene. The CDR3 extends over 15 amino acids.

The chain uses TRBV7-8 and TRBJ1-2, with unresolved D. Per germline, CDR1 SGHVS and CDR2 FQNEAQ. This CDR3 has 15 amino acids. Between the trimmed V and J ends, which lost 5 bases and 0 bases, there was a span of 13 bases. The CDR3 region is CASSPRRAANYGYTF. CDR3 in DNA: TGTGCCAGCAGCCCCCGAAGGGCTGCTAACTATGGCTACACCTTC.

The CDR3 bases are TGTGCCAGCAGTTACGGGACTGGGAACTATGGCTACACCTTC. Translated, it gives CASSYGTGNYGYTF. The chain is built from TRBV6-2 or TRBV6-3 and TRBJ1-2; tentative D call: TRBD1 (5 bases). Germline V gene lookup returns CDR1 MNHEY and CDR2 SVGEGT. V was trimmed by 2 bases and J by 2 bases, leaving 9 bases between them. The length of the CDR3 is 14 residues.

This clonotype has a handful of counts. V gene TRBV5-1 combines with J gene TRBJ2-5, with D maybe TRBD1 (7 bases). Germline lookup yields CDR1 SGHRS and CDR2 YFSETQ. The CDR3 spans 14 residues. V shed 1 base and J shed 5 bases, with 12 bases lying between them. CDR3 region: CASSLTGEEETQYF. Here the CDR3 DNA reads TGCGCCAGCAGCTTGACAGGGGAGGAGGAGACCCAGTACTTC.

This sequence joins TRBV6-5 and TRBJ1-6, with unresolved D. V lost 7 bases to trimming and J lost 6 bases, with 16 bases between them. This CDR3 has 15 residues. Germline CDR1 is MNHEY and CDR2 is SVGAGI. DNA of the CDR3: TGTGCCAGCAACCCGGCCGGACCGTTTAATTCACCCCTCCACTTT. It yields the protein CASNPAGPFNSPLHF.

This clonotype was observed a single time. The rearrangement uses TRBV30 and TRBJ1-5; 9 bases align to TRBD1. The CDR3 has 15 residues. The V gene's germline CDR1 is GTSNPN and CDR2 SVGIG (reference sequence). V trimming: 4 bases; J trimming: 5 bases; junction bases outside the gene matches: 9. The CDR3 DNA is TGTGCCTGGACCCAAGGGACAGGGCCCGATCAGCCCCAGCATTTT. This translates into CAWTQGTGPDQPQHF.

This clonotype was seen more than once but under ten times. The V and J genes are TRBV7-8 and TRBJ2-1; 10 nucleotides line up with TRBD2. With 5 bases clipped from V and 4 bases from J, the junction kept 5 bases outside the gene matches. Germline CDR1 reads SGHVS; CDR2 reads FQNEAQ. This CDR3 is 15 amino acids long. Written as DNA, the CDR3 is TGTGCCAGCAGCCTTACTAGCGGGGTTTACAATGAGCAGTTCTTC. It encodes CASSLTSGVYNEQFF.

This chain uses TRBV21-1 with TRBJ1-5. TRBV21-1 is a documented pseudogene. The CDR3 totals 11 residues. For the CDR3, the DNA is TGTGCCAGCAGCCCTGCTCAGCCCCAGCATTTT. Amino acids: CASSPAQPQHF.

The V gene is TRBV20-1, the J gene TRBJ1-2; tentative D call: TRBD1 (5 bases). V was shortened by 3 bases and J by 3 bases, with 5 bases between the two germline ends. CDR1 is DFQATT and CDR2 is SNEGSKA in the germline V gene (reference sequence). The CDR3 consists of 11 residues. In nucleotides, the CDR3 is TGCAGTGCTAGGGGGGACTATGGCTACACCTTC. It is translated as CSARGDYGYTF.

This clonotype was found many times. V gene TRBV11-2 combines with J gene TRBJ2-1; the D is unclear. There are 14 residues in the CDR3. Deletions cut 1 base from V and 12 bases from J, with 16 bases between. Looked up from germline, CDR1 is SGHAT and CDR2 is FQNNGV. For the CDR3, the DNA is TGTGCCAGCAGCTTAGGAGACTTCACCTCCGGGCAGTTCTTC. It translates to CASSLGDFTSGQFF.

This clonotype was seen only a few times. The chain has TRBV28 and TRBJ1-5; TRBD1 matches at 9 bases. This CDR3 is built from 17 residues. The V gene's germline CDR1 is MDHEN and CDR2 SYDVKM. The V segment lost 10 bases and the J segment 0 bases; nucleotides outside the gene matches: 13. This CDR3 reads CATVLDRTGDSNQPQHF. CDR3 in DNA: TGTGCCACCGTCCTAGATCGGACAGGGGATAGCAATCAGCCCCAGCATTTT. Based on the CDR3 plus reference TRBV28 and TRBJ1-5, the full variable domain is DVKVTQSSRYLVKRTGEKVFLECVQDMDHENMFWYRQDPGLGLRLIYFSYDVKMKEKGDIPEGYSVSREKKERFSLILESASTNQTSMYLCATVLDRTGDSNQPQHFGDGTRLSIL.